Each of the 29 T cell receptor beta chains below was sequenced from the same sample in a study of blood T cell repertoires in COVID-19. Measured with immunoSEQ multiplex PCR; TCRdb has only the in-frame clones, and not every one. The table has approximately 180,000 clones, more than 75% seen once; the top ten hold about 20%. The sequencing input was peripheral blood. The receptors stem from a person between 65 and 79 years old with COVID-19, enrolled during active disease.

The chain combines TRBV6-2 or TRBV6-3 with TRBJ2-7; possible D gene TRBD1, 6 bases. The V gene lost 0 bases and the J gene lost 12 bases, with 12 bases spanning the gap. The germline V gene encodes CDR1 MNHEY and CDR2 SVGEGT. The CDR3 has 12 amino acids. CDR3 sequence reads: CASSYSGQLSYF. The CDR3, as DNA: TGTGCCAGCAGTTACTCAGGACAGCTCTCGTACTTC.

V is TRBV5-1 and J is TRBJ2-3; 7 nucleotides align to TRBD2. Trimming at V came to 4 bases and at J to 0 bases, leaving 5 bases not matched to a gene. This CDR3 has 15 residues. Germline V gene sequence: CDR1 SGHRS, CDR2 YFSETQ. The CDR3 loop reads CASSATSVSTDTQYF. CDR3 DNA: TGCGCCAGCAGCGCCACTAGCGTCAGCACAGATACGCAGTATTTT.

CDR3 loop: CASSSTPDRQLNYGYTF. CDR3 in DNA: TGCGCCAGCAGCTCCACCCCGGACAGGCAATTAAACTATGGCTACACCTTC. The chain links TRBV5-1 to TRBJ1-2, with 7 bases aligning to TRBD1. The CDR3 is 17 residues long. CDR1 and CDR2 (germline): SGHRS, YFSETQ. Trimming took 3 bases from V and 2 from J; bases not matched to a gene: 13.

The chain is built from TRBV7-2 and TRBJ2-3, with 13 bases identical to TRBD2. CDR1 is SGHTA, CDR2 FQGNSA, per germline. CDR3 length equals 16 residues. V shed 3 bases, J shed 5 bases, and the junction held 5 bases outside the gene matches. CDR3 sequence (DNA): TGTGCCAGCAGCTTCCGACTAGCGGGGGGAAGAGATACGCAGTATTTT. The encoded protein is CASSFRLAGGRDTQYF.

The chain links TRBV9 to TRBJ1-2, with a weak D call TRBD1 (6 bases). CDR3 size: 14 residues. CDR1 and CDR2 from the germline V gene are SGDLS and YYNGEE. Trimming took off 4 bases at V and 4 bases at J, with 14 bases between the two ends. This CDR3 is CASSTQGIGYGYTF. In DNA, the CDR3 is TGTGCCAGCAGCACACAGGGAATTGGCTATGGCTACACCTTC.

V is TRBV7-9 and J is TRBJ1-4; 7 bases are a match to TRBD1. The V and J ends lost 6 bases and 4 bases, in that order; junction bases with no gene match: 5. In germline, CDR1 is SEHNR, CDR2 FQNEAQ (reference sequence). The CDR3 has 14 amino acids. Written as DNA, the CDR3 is TGTGCCAGCAGTAACGGACAGGATAATGAAAAACTGTTTTTT. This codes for CASSNGQDNEKLFF.

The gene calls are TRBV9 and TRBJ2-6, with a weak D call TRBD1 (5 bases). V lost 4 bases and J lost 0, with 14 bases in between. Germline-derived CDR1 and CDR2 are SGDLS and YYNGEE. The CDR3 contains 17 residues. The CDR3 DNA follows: TGTGCCAGCAGCCGCACCGACAGCCCCTCTGGGGCCAACGTCCTGACTTTC. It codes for CASSRTDSPSGANVLTF.

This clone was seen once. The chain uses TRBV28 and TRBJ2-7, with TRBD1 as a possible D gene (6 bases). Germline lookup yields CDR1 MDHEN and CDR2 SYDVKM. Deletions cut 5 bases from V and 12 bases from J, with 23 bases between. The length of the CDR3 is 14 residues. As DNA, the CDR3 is TGTGCCAGCAGTGCCCCGCAGGGGCGAAAGGGTTTGTACTTC. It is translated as CASSAPQGRKGLYF.

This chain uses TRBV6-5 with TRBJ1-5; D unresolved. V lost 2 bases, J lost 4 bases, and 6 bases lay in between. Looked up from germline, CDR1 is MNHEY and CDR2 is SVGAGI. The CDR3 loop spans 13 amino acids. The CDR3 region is CASSYRLNQPQHF. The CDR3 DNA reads TGTGCCAGCAGTTACCGACTAAATCAGCCCCAGCATTTT.

CDR3: CASSGGLAGGFPGELFF. The CDR3 DNA reads as TGCGCCAGCAGCGGGGGACTAGCGGGAGGATTCCCCGGGGAGCTGTTTTTT. The genes are TRBV5-1 and TRBJ2-2, with 15 bases identical to TRBD2. The germline V gene encodes CDR1 SGHRS and CDR2 YFSETQ. Trimming cost V 4 bases and J 6 bases; bases outside gene matches: 7. This CDR3 comprises 17 residues.

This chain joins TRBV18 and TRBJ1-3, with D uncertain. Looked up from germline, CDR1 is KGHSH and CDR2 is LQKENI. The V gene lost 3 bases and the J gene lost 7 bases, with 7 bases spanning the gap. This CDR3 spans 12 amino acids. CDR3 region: CASSPLSNTIYF. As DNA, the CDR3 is TGTGCCAGCTCACCCCTGAGCAACACCATATATTTT.

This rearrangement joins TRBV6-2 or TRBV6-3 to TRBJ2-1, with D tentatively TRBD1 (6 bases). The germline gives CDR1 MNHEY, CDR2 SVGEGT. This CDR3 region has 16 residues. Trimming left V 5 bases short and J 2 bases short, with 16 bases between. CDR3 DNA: TGTGCCAGCAGTAGCACCGCCGGGACACCCTACAATGAGCAGTTCTTC. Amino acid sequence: CASSSTAGTPYNEQFF.

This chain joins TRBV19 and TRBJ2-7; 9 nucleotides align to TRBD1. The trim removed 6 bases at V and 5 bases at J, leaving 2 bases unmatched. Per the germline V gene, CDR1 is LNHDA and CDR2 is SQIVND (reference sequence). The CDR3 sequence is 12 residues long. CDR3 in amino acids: CASRGTGNEQYF. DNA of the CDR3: TGTGCCAGTAGGGGGACAGGGAACGAGCAGTACTTC.

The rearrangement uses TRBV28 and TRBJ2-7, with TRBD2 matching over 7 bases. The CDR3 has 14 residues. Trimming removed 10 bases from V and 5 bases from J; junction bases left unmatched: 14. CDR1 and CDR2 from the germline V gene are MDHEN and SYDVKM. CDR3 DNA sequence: TGTGCCACCAGCCCGGCCACCGGGGGGAACGAGCAGTACTTC. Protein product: CATSPATGGNEQYF.

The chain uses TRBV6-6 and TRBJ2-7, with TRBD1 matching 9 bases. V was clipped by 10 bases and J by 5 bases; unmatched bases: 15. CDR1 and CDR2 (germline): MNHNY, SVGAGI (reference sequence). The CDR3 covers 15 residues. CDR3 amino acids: CATHDDGTGWHEQYF. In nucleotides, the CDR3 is TGTGCCACCCATGATGACGGGACAGGGTGGCACGAGCAGTACTTC.

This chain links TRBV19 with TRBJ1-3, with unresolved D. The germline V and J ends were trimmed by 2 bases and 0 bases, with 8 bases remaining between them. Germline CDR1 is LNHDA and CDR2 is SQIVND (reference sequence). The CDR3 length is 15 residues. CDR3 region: CASSIYTASGNTIYF. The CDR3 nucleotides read TGTGCCAGTAGTATATATACAGCCTCTGGAAACACCATATATTTT.

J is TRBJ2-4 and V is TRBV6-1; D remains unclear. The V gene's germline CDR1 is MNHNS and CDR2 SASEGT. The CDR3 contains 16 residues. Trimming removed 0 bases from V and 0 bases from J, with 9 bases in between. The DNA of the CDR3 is TGTGCCAGCAGTGAAGCTTTCGGTGTAGCCAAAAACATTCAGTACTTC. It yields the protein CASSEAFGVAKNIQYF.

CDR3 protein: CASSLSSQGGEKLFF. The DNA for the CDR3 is TGTGCCAGCAGTTTATCGTCACAAGGGGGTGAAAAACTGTTTTTT. This chain joins TRBV28 and TRBJ1-4; D is perhaps TRBD1 (6 bases). The CDR3 has 15 amino acids. Germline V CDR1 and CDR2: MDHEN, SYDVKM. Trimming stripped 1 base from V and 7 bases from J, with 13 bases between. The variable domain in full, completed from reference TRBV28 and TRBJ1-4, reads DVKVTQSSRYLVKRTGEKVFLECVQDMDHENMFWYRQDPGLGLRLIYFSYDVKMKEKGDIPEGYSVSREKKERFSLILESASTNQTSMYLCASSLSSQGGEKLFFGSGTQLSVL.

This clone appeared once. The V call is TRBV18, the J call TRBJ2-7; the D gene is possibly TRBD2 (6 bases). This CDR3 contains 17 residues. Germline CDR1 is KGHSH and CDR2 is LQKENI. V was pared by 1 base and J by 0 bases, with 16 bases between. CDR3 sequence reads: CASSPQQGGFSSYEQYF. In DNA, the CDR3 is TGTGCCAGCTCACCACAGCAAGGAGGGTTCTCCTCCTACGAGCAGTACTTC.

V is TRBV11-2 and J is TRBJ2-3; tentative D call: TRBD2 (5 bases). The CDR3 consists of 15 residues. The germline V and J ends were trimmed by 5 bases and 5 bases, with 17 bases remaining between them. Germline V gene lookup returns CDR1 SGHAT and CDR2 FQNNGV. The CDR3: CASSEPLAIRDTQYF. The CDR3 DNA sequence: TGTGCCAGCAGCGAGCCTCTAGCTATCCGAGATACGCAGTATTTT.

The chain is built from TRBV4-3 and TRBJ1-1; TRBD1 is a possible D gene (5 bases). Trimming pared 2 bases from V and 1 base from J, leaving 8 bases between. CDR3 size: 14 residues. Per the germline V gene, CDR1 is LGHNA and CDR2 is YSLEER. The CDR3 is CASSQHTGNTEAFF. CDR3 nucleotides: TGCGCCAGCAGCCAACACACAGGGAACACTGAAGCTTTCTTT.

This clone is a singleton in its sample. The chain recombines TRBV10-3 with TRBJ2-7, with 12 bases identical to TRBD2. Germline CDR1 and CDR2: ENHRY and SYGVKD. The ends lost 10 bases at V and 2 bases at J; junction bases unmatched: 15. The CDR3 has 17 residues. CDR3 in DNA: TGTGCCACCACGGGGGCTAGCGGGAGGGCCATTACCTACGAGCAGTACTTC. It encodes CATTGASGRAITYEQYF.

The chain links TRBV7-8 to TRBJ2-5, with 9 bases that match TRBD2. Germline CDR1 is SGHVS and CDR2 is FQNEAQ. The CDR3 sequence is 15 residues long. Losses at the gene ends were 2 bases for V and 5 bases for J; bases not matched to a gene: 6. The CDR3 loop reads CASSLSPGLAETQYF. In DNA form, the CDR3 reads TGTGCCAGCAGCTTATCACCCGGACTAGCGGAGACCCAGTACTTC.

Written as DNA, the CDR3 is TGTGCCAGCAGTCCCAGTGCAGATACGCAGTATTTT. This codes for CASSPSADTQYF. This chain connects TRBV12-3 or TRBV12-4 to TRBJ2-3; D is unresolved. The length of the CDR3 is 12 residues. V was clipped by 5 bases and J by 4 bases, with 7 bases between them.

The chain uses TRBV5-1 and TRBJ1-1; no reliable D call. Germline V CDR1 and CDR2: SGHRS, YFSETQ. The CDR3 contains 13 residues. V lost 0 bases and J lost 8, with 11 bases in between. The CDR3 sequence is CASSLANSVEAFF. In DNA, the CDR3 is TGCGCCAGCAGCTTGGCCAATAGTGTCGAAGCTTTCTTT.

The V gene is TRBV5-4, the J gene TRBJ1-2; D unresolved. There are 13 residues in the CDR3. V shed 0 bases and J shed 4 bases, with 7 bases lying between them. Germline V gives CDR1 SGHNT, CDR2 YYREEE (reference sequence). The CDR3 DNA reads TGTGCCAGCAGCTTGGAACCGAGCTATGGCTACACCTTC. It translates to CASSLEPSYGYTF.

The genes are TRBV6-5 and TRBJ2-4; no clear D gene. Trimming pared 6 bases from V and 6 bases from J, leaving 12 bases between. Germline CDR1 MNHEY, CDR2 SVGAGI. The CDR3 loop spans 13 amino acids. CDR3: CASSEVAGNIQYF. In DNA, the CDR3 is TGTGCCAGCAGCGAGGTGGCTGGAAACATTCAGTACTTC.

CDR3 amino acids: CASSMMGQGTDTQYF. CDR3 DNA: TGTGCCAGTAGTATGATGGGACAGGGCACAGATACGCAGTATTTT. The J gene is TRBJ2-3, the V gene TRBV19; 8 bases are shared with TRBD1. The CDR3 totals 15 residues. Germline CDR1 is LNHDA and CDR2 is SQIVND (reference sequence). Unmatched junction bases numbered 3, after V lost 3 bases and J lost 1 base. The whole variable domain, filled in from reference TRBV19 and TRBJ2-3, reads DGGITQSPKYLFRKEGQNVTLSCEQNLNHDAMYWYRQDPGQGLRLIYYSQIVNDFQKGDIAEGYSVSREKKESFPLTVTSAQKNPTAFYLCASSMMGQGTDTQYFGPGTRLTVL.

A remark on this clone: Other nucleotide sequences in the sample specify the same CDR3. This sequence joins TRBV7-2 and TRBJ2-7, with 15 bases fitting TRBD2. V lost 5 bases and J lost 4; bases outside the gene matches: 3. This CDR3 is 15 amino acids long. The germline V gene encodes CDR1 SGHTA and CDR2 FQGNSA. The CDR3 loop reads CASSKGLAGGYEQYF. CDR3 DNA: TGTGCCAGCAGCAAAGGACTAGCGGGAGGGTACGAGCAGTACTTC.